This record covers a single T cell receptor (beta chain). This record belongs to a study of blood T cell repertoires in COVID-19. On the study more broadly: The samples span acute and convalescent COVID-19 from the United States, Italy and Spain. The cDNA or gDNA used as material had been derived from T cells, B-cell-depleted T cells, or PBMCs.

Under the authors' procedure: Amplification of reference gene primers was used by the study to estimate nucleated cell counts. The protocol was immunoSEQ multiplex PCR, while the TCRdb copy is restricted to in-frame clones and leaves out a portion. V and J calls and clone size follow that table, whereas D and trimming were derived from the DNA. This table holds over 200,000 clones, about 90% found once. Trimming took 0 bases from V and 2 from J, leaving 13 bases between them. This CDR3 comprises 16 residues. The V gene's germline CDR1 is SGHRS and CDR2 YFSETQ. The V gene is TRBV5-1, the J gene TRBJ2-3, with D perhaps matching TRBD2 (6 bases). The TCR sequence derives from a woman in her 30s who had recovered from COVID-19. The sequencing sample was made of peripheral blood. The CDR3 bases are TGCGCCAGCAGCTTGGATGGGAGGCTTCACACAGATACGCAGTATTTT. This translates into CASSLDGRLHTDTQYF.